This T cell receptor (beta chain) appears in the sequencing data of a study of patients and donors after allogeneic stem cell transplantation. Germline CDR1 is MNHEY and CDR2 is SVGEGT. CDR3 size: 16 residues. The junction had 5 bases not matched to a gene; V was cut back by 0 bases and J by 4 bases. TCRdb used MiXCR to reprocess the RT-PCR reads, holding one entry per CDR3 protein. The sample includes some 40,000 distinct CDR3 sequences, roughly 30% of them seen just once. This clonotype appeared once. Sequencing input: blood, either unsorted or a sorted T cell fraction (not recorded which). The TCR comes from a human donor who was either an allogeneic HSCT recipient or a stem cell or donor lymphocyte infusion donor (not recorded which). It is not recorded whose cells these are; they may come from a transplant donor. This chain links TRBV6-2 or TRBV6-3 with TRBJ2-2; the match to TRBD1 covers 7 bases. This CDR3 reads CASSYSRGPSTGELFF. CDR3 DNA: TGTGCCAGCAGTTACTCGAGGGGGCCGAGCACCGGGGAGCTGTTTTTT.